These T cell receptor beta chains were read from a single sample in a study of spatial heterogeneity in lung cancer. Via MiXCR, TCRdb re-called the 5' RACE reads, giving one row per CDR3 protein. This table has 39,000 or so distinct CDR3 sequences, under 12% appearing once. Source: PBMCs, taken at follow-up. The origin of the receptors is a female donor with early-stage non-small cell lung cancer. Both conserved end residues are part of each CDR3. D genes are given only for firm matches. Clone size, where shown, is once, few, many, or a class for clones that have expanded.

many	.	TRBV5-1	TRBJ2-1	CASSPSPDNEQFF	TGCGCCAGCAGCCCTTCCCCAGACAATGAGCAGTTCTTC
many	.	TRBV28	TRBJ2-1	CASSSLDQAAYNEQFF	TGTGCCAGCAGTTCCCTAGACCAGGCCGCCTACAATGAGCAGTTCTTC
many	.	TRBV2	TRBJ2-7	CASSPPAHEQYF	TGTGCCAGCAGCCCCCCGGCCCACGAGCAGTACTTC
few	TRBD1	TRBV10-3	TRBJ2-7	CAITGNKGALGYEQYF	TGTGCCATTACTGGGAACAAGGGGGCCTTAGGCTACGAGCAGTACTTC
.	.	TRBV4-3	TRBJ2-6	CASSQDPRGPRSGANVLTF	TGCGCCAGCAGCCAAGATCCCCGGGGGCCCAGGTCTGGGGCCAACGTCCTGACTTTC
.	.	TRBV5-4	TRBJ2-5	CASSLRGHQETQYF	TGTGCCAGCAGCTTAAGAGGCCACCAAGAGACCCAGTACTTC
few	.	TRBV19	TRBJ1-1	CASSTPGMNTEAFF	TGTGCCAGTAGTACCCCCGGGATGAACACTGAAGCTTTCTTT
few	TRBD2	TRBV19	TRBJ2-3	CATKLGTSGPAATQYF	TGTGCCACCAAGCTCGGGACTAGCGGTCCCGCCGCTACGCAGTATTTT
medium-sized	TRBD1	TRBV14	TRBJ2-7	CASSPGQGDEQYF	TGTGCCAGCAGCCCGGGACAGGGGGACGAGCAGTACTTC
.	.	TRBV7-2	TRBJ1-2	CASSSLAGDYGYTF	TGTGCCAGCAGCTCCCTGGCAGGAGACTATGGCTACACCTTC
.	.	TRBV5-1	TRBJ2-3	CASSLGVEGRADTQYF	TGCGCCAGCAGCTTGGGAGTTGAGGGGCGGGCAGATACGCAGTATTTT
.	.	TRBV3-1	TRBJ1-2	CASSQVDSYGYTF	TGTGCCAGCAGCCAAGTTGACAGCTATGGCTACACCTTC
.	TRBD1	TRBV29-1	TRBJ2-1	CSVRRDRVAGEQFF	TGCAGCGTTCGACGGGACAGGGTGGCGGGTGAGCAGTTCTTC
few	TRBD1	TRBV20-1	TRBJ1-1	CSARQEGTADTEAFF	TGCAGTGCTAGGCAGGAAGGGACAGCAGACACTGAAGCTTTCTTT